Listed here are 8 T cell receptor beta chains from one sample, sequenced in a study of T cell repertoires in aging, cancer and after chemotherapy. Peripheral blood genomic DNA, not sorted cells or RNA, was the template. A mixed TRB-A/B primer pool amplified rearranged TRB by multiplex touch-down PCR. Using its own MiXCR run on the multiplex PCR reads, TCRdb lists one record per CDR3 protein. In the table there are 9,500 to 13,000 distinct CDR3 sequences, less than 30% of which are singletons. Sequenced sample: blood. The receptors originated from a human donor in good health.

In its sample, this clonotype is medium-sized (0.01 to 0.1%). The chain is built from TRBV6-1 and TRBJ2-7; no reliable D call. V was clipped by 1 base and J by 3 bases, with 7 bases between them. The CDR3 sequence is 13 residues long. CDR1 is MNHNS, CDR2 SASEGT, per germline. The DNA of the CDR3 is TGTGCCAGCAGTGAAGTACATGGCTACGAGCAGTACTTC. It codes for CASSEVHGYEQYF.

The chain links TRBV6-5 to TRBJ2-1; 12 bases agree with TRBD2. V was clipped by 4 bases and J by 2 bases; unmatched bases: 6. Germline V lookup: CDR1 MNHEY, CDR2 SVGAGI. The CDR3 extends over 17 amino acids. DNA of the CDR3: TGTGCCAGCAGTTTTACTAGCGGGAGGTTACCCTACAATGAGCAGTTCTTC. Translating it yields CASSFTSGRLPYNEQFF.

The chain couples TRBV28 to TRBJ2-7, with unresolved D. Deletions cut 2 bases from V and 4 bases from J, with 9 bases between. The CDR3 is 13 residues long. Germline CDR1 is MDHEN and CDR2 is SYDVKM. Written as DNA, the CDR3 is TGTGCCAGCAGTTTAGGGTTTTTGTACGAGCAGTACTTC. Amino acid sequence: CASSLGFLYEQYF.

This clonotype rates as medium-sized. In nucleotides, the CDR3 is TGTGCCAGCAGCTATAGAGGGACAGTGTATAATTCACCCCTCCACTTT. Translated, it gives CASSYRGTVYNSPLHF. The chain recombines TRBV5-6 with TRBJ1-6, with 7 bases aligning to TRBD1. The V gene's germline CDR1 is SGHDT and CDR2 YYEEEE. The CDR3 length is 16 residues. V was clipped by 3 bases and J by 4 bases; unmatched bases: 7.

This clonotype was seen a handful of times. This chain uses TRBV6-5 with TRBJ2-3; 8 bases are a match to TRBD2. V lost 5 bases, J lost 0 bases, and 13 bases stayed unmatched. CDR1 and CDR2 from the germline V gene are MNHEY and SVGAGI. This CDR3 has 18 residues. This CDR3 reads CASSEASGTSGSTDTQYF. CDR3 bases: TGTGCCAGCAGTGAAGCGAGCGGAACTAGCGGCAGCACAGATACGCAGTATTTT.

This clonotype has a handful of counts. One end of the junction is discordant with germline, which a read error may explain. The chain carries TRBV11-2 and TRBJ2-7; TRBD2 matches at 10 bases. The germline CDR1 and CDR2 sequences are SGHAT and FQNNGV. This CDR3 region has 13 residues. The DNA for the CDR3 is TGTGTCAGCGGGGGGGACAGATCCTACGAGCAGTACTTC. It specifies CVSGGDRSYEQYF.

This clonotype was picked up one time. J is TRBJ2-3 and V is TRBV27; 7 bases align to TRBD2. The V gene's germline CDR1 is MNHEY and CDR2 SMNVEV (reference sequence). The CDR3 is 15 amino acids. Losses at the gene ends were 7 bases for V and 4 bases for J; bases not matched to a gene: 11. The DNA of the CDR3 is TGTGCCAGCAAAGTATCTAGCGGAAAAGCAGATACGCAGTATTTT. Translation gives CASKVSSGKADTQYF.

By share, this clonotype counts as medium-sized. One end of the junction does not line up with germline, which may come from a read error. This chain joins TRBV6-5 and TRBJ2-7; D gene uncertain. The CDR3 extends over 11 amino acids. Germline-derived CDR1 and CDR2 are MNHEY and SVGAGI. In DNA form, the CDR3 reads TGTGCCAGCACTTACTCCTACGAGCAGTACTTC. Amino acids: CASTYSYEQYF.